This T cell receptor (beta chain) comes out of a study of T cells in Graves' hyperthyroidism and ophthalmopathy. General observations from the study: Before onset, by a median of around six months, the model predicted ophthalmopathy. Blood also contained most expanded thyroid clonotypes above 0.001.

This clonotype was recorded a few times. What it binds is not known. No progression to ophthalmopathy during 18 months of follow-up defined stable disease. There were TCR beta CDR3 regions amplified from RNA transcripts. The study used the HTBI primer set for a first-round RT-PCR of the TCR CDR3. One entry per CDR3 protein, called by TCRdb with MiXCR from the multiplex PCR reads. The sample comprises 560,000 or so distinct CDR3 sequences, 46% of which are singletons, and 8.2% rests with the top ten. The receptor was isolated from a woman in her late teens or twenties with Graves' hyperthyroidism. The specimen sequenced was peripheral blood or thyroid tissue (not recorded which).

This CDR3 is CASSLLQGAVEQYF. The CDR3 nucleotides read TGTGCCAGCAGCCTTTTACAGGGGGCGGTCGAGCAGTACTTC. V usage is TRBV2 and J usage is TRBJ2-7; 9 bases line up with TRBD1. J was trimmed by 6 bases and V by 6 bases; bases with no gene match: 9. The CDR3 sequence is 14 residues long. Germline V lookup: CDR1 SNHLY, CDR2 FYNNEI.